Listed here are 12 T cell receptor beta chains from one sample, sequenced in a study of T-cell reconstitution after alpha-beta-depleted transplantation in children. Preparation of the TCRbeta library involved a method that used unique molecular identifiers. TCRdb analysed the PCR reads with MiXCR anew, one entry per CDR3 protein. Of approximately 200,000 distinct CDR3 sequences listed, less than 15% were seen once; the top ten hold 13%. Material: PBMCs from the stem cell graft donor, obtained from the stem cell graft. These TCRs come from a human donor who donated a stem cell graft to a child with acute lymphoblastic leukemia.

This clonotype was recorded at least ten times. J is TRBJ2-1 and V is TRBV3-1; D ambiguous. The germline CDR1 and CDR2 sequences are LGHDT and YNNKEL (reference sequence). The V end was cut by 0 bases, the J end by 2 bases, with 5 bases between. CDR3 length: 14 residues. The CDR3, as DNA: TGTGCCAGCAGCCAAGATCGGGCCTACAATGAGCAGTTCTTC. Protein: CASSQDRAYNEQFF.

This clonotype occurred many times. V and J are TRBV5-1 and TRBJ1-2; TRBD1 is a possible D gene (5 bases). The ends were cut back, 2 bases at V and 3 bases at J, with 14 bases in the middle. Germline V gene sequence: CDR1 SGHRS, CDR2 YFSETQ. The CDR3 spans 15 residues. CDR3 sequence: CASSFLQEFDYGYTF. Here the CDR3 DNA reads TGCGCCAGCAGCTTTCTACAGGAGTTCGACTATGGCTACACCTTC.

Comments on this clonotype: At one of its ends the junction is not consistent with the germline gene, which may arise from a read error. The chain employs TRBV6-5 and TRBJ1-1; D might be TRBD1 (5 bases). The CDR3 consists of 15 residues. The V gene's germline CDR1 is MNHEY and CDR2 SVGAGI. CDR3 sequence reads: CASSDSGRLNTEAFF. CDR3 bases: TGTGCCAGCAGTGACTCGGGACGGTTGAACACTGAAGCTTTCTTT.

This clonotype was detected ten times or more. The chain combines TRBV7-9 with TRBJ2-1, with a tentative D call TRBD1 (7 bases). Germline assignment: CDR1 SEHNR and CDR2 FQNEAQ (reference sequence). V was trimmed by 3 bases and J by 8 bases, leaving 17 bases between them. The CDR3 has 15 residues. As DNA, the CDR3 is TGTGCCAGCAGCTTCCTGCAGGGGGGCGGCGATGAGCAGTTCTTC. Its protein product is CASSFLQGGGDEQFF. The full variable domain, completed using reference TRBV7-9 and TRBJ2-1, is DTGVSQNPRHKITKRGQNVTFRCDPISEHNRLYWYRQTLGQGPEFLTYFQNEAQLEKSRLLSDRFSAERPKGSFSTLEIQRTEQGDSAMYLCASSFLQGGGDEQFFGPGTRLTVL.

This clonotype showed up just a few times. The chain uses TRBV5-6 and TRBJ2-7, with 9 bases fitting TRBD1. Germline CDR1 reads SGHDT; CDR2 reads YYEEEE. This CDR3 is built from 13 residues. V lost 3 bases and J lost 6; bases outside the gene matches: 4. CDR3 sequence reads: CASSWDRAVEQYF. CDR3 in DNA: TGTGCCAGCAGCTGGGACAGGGCGGTCGAGCAGTACTTC. The full variable domain, in which reference TRBV5-6 and TRBJ2-7 provide the parts outside the CDR3, is DAGVTQSPTHLIKTRGQQVTLRCSPKSGHDTVSWYQQALGQGPQFIFQYYEEEERQRGNFPDRFSGHQFPNYSSELNVNALLLGDSALYLCASSWDRAVEQYFGPGTRLTVT.

This clonotype showed up many times. The chain links TRBV7-9 to TRBJ2-5; TRBD2 matches 9 bases. From germline, CDR1 is SEHNR and CDR2 FQNEAQ (reference sequence). The CDR3 totals 13 residues. With V trimmed by 8 bases and J by 5 bases, 6 bases remained unmatched. The DNA for the CDR3 is TGTGCCAGCCTATCTAGCGGGATTGAGACCCAGTACTTC. The encoded protein is CASLSSGIETQYF.

This clonotype was seen ten or more times. The rearrangement links TRBV5-5 to TRBJ2-1; 12 nucleotides line up with TRBD1. V was clipped by 4 bases and J by 7 bases; unmatched bases: 12. The CDR3 spans 17 residues. The germline V gene has CDR1 SGHKS and CDR2 YYEKEE (reference sequence). DNA of the CDR3: TGTGCCAGCAGCACAATACCGGGACAGGGGGCCGTGAATGAGCAGTTCTTC. Protein sequence: CASSTIPGQGAVNEQFF.

The rearrangement joins TRBV2 to TRBJ1-1; D is uncertain. The CDR3 sequence is 13 residues long. V dropped 7 bases and J dropped 3 bases, with 12 bases sitting between them. Germline V gene sequence: CDR1 SNHLY, CDR2 FYNNEI. The CDR3, as DNA: TGTGCCAGCATGGGAGTCTGGGACACTGAAGCTTTCTTT. Its translation is CASMGVWDTEAFF.

This clonotype was counted only a few times. The rearrangement uses TRBV3-1 and TRBJ1-2; the D is unclear. This CDR3 is built from 13 residues. V gave up 1 base and J gave up 4 bases, with 7 bases separating them. Germline V CDR1 and CDR2: LGHDT, YNNKEL (reference sequence). The CDR3 DNA reads TGTGCCAGCAGCCAAGGTGGACTCTATGGCTACACCTTC. Its translation: CASSQGGLYGYTF.

This clonotype was counted a few times. The J gene is TRBJ2-1, the V gene TRBV5-1, with D possibly matching TRBD2 (6 bases). This CDR3 is 14 amino acids long. V shed 0 bases and J shed 8 bases, with 12 bases lying between them. Germline V gene data show CDR1 as SGHRS and CDR2 as YFSETQ. CDR3 sequence: CASSLDGGNDEQFF. The CDR3 coding sequence is TGCGCCAGCAGCTTGGACGGCGGGAATGATGAGCAGTTCTTC.

This clonotype was detected only a few times. The chain carries TRBV7-2 and TRBJ1-4, with TRBD1 as a possible D gene (6 bases). The CDR3 spans 15 residues. CDR1 and CDR2 (germline): SGHTA, FQGNSA. Trimming stripped 5 bases from V and 8 bases from J, with 18 bases between. CDR3 protein: CASSTNRERGEKLFF. The CDR3, as DNA: TGTGCCAGCAGCACCAACAGGGAGAGGGGGGAAAAACTGTTTTTT.

This clonotype has ten or more counts. This chain joins TRBV4-1 and TRBJ1-5; D is uncertain. The germline gives CDR1 MGHRA, CDR2 YSYEKL. The CDR3 has 15 amino acids. V was pared by 4 bases and J by 3 bases, with 13 bases between. The CDR3 bases are TGCGCCAGCAGCCCCTCAATAGGCCCCAATCAGCCCCAGCATTTT. This codes for CASSPSIGPNQPQHF.